This note documents a single T cell receptor beta chain sequence. Its antigen is currently not known. Base qualities are missing; no much larger clone stands one base away. The sample comes from a study of cytomegalovirus exposure and HLA in healthy donors (TCRdb year 2017). For the study in its entirety: An earlier analysis of a few hundred of the donors reported approximately 280 Gb of sequence data and about 120 million unique TCR beta sequences obtained from some 200 million T cells. The T cell repertoires of several hundred subjects were profiled by immunosequencing and related to cytomegalovirus serostatus. All discovery cohort repertoires had been generated on a single sequencing platform. Rather than drawing on any new phenotypic data, the later analysis identified candidate immune exposures from TCR beta sequences and the way those sequences occurred across donors. Class I and class II HLA loci were covered by the typing at four-digit resolution. Besides the first cohort of approximately 710 subjects, a separate validation cohort made up of 120 different subjects was used. An early release covering roughly 580 HLA-typed donors comprised approximately 290 gigabases of sequencing data and approximately 80 million unique TCR sequences. A later genetic analysis used genome-wide SNP genotypes for about three fifths of the 666 donors, treating that subset as a discovery cohort. Because of strong linkage in the cohort, roughly five DR-DQ haplotypes were treated as single units for association and clustering. Across about 370 genotyped donors of the cohort, an average of about 250,000 unique TCR beta nucleotide sequences per donor were sequenced, and approximately 17% of those sequences were non-productive. In an earlier analysis of more than 550 of the donors, high-throughput TCR beta sequencing was used to judge whether each TCR beta V gene segment behaved as functional or pseudogenic. Donor age, sex, ethnicity and CMV serostatus were collected together with the repertoire data. To predict cytomegalovirus infection status, the study combined high-throughput TCR immunosequencing, statistical association of individual TCRs with disease status, and machine learning. The study aimed to test whether cataloging public T cell receptors could reveal signatures of past pathogen exposure. The number of typed donors differed by locus: about 629-630 for A, B, C, DRB1 and DQB1; some 540 for DQA1; fewer than 610 for DPA1; and roughly 450 for DPB1. A later analysis re-analyzed previously published TCR beta repertoires from 500 to 700 donors and added high-resolution HLA genotyping to study TCR occurrence patterns. The genetic ancestry cluster associated with self-reported Caucasian donors included 70% to 85% of the roughly 400 genotyped donors.

In total, approximately 700 healthy bone marrow donors made up the cohort. All cohort members were sampled while nominally healthy, although unrecorded immune exposures were likely present. The donor was CMV seropositive and was included in the group of 270 or so seropositive cohort members. Every donor gave a peripheral blood sample, and the peripheral blood mononuclear cells from that sample were used for TCR beta sequencing. Genomic DNA extraction from the blood cell samples was performed with the Qiagen DNeasy Blood Extraction Kit. Libraries were made using the immunoSEQ multiplex PCR assay. The multiplex PCR relied on a mix of 60 forward primers for TCR Vbeta segments and 13 reverse primers for TCR Jbeta segments. A multiplex PCR assay on genomic DNA amplified the CDR3 region of rearranged TCR beta genes. On the Illumina HiSeq System, the amplified TCR beta libraries were sequenced as 87-base-pair reads. The published analysis was carried out like this. In a later analysis, roughly 80 million unique TCR beta chains were counted across the approximately 640 repertoires, and roughly 10 million of these chains were shared by at least two donors. To remove PCR and sequencing errors, raw reads were error-corrected and collapsed into unique sequences using a nearest-neighbor algorithm that merged closely related sequences. CDR3 sequences were aligned to IMGT reference sequences to assign V, D and J gene segments. For a sequence to be retained, at least a six-nucleotide match to both a V gene segment and a J gene segment was required. A rearrangement was called productive if the CDR3 had no stop codons and remained in frame with V and J, and every other rearrangement was called non-productive. CDR3 was defined according to IMGT convention as the region running from the second conserved V-encoded cysteine to the conserved J-encoded phenylalanine. Sequences without an unambiguous match to a single V gene segment were excluded from the earlier analysis of 450 to 650 of the donors. An earlier analysis of a few hundred of the donors called V segments functional above 56.7% productive rearrangements and segregating when the between-donor standard deviation exceeded 5%. A statistical classification framework was developed to diagnose cytomegalovirus status using the catalog of TCR beta chain sequences. In a later analysis, TCR nucleotide sequences were compared against IMGT/GENE-DB human TR gene sequences so that V and J genes could be assigned. The TCRdist pipeline was used in a later analysis to assign CDR3 sequences and most-parsimonious VDJ recombination scenarios. In a later analysis, each TCR beta chain was defined by its CDR3 amino acid sequence together with its V-gene family, and reads without a unique V-gene family were excluded. A later analysis removed 450 to 600 highly shared, low-generation-probability nucleotide sequences to deal with suspected cross-contamination and a sequencing artifact. In a later analysis, a clonal expansion index for each public chain was calculated from normalized within-repertoire ranks of inferred template counts. Generation probabilities in a later analysis came from a VDJ recombination model fitted to out-of-frame rearrangements, and those results were checked against IGoR. In a later analysis, TCR-TCR, TCR-HLA and TCR-CMV co-occurrence was scored with hypergeometric tests, and a repertoire-size bias correction was applied to TCR pairs. To estimate false discovery rates, a later analysis permuted the HLA or CMV assignments 20 times. In a later analysis, co-occurring TCRs were grouped with DBSCAN, and TCRdist sequence similarity was added when clustering was performed within HLA-allele-positive subsets. For co-occurrence clustering, repertoires with fewer than 30,000 or more than 120,000 public chains were excluded, along with about five repertoires with anomalous nucleotide sharing. TCRdb holds this immuneACCESS table with in-frame rearrangements only. Some clones are missing; in checked studies, unresolved V genes explain under half, and the rest has no known cause. The D gene and trimming were derived from the DNA, and the V and J assignments and clone size from that table. Recorded for this sample are 200,000 to 250,000 clones; around four fifths of them occurred a single time. The ten largest make up 2.5% to 3.5% of the sample.

CDR3 length: 14 amino acids, cysteine to phenylalanine. Here the CDR3 DNA is all that survives: 42 bases in frame from base 1. Relative to germline, V is 5 bases shorter and J is 7 bases shorter, with 15 bases between their ends. Via the germline V gene, CDR1 is SGHRS and CDR2 YFSETQ. Overall results and qualifications from the work: A further reported finding was that TCR beta sequences accurately predicted the HLA-A and HLA-B alleles for most subjects in the first cohort. A later analysis found that most CMV-associated TCR beta chains appeared HLA-restricted, with HLA associations seemingly driven largely by CMV exposure. According to a later genetic analysis, donors in an Asian-associated ancestry cluster had fewer N-insertions in productive TCRs than the roughly 670-donor mean. Several of the top co-occurrence clusters appeared to be linked to parvovirus B19, influenza, CMV and Epstein-Barr virus, according to a later analysis. Strong co-occurrence of HLA alleles, especially DR and DQ, made assigning TCR associations to individual alleles difficult. Most TCR sequences were seen in very few donors, while some public TCRs were found in many individuals. In a later analysis, TCR association rates were found to vary across HLA loci, with the most associated TCRs seen for DRB1 alleles and the fewest for HLA-C alleles. A later analysis found that HLA-associated TCR beta chains were more clonally expanded and had lower generation probabilities than equally common non-associated chains. CMV serostatus was the only immune exposure information available for the cohort. A later analysis associated 15,000 or so TCR beta sequences with specific HLA alleles at a false discovery rate of 0.05. The classifier was reported to diagnose cytomegalovirus status with high specificity and sensitivity in both the original cohort and the validation cohort. Presence/absence analyses assumed roughly uniform sequencing depth across donors, an assumption that may not hold. It was suggested by the authors that the approach could potentially be generalized to other disease states and immunological phenotypes. A group of highly shared sequence variants was considered likely to be a technical artifact of the sequencing pipeline. V-gene and J-gene trimming of TCR beta chains was associated with a missense DCLRE1C variant in a later genetic analysis, and the association was replicated in an independent cohort. In an earlier analysis of some 540 of the donors, most TCR beta V segments appeared in productive rearrangements about 87% or about 30% of the time, broadly matching IMGT annotations. In this cohort, only TCR beta chains were sequenced, and detectable features were limited by the absence of alpha or paired-chain data. Because counts were too low, roughly 18 rarely observed V segments, including chromosome 9 orphons, were left out of the earlier analysis of 587 of the donors. Linkage disequilibrium might explain the correlated functional status among segregating V segments, but an unknown experimental factor could not be excluded. In vitro tests confirmed that three of the cytomegalovirus-associated TCR beta chains recognize cytomegalovirus antigens. Some IMGT-functional V segments, including TRBV6-2 and TRBV6-3, could not be told apart with the 87-base-pair reads, so those segments were excluded. A total of roughly 160 TCR beta chains were listed by the study as associated with cytomegalovirus. Because HLA typing was missing for some donors at each locus, association tests included only the typed subset.

Sequencing was done on a sample of PBMCs. This chain joins TRBV5-1 to TRBJ1-4, with the D segment identity uncertain. This receptor was obtained from a woman aged 60 to 75 in good health and CMV-seropositive. The CDR3 loop reads CASRPDPSGEKLFF. The DNA reads as follows: TGCGCCAGCAGACCTGACCCGAGCGGTGAAAAACTGTTTTTT.